This TCR beta chain was retrieved from a study of Ad26.COV2.S vaccination and SARS-CoV-2 variants. General observations from the study: Vaccine recipients and placebo recipients showed similar non-spike TCR breadth. People who got the vaccine had more spike-specific TCR breadth than people who got placebo. A substantial breadth of spike-specific CD8+ and CD4+ T cell responses after vaccination has been reported. It is possible that the TCR breadth and depth analyses underestimated the total T cell responses.

The ends were cut back, 2 bases at V and 5 bases at J, with 5 bases in the middle. This CDR3 region has 12 residues. Germline loops: CDR1 MNHNS, CDR2 SASEGT. Using immunoSEQ multiplex PCR, the repertoire was profiled, and TCRdb retains in-frame clones only, with some absent. This repertoire shows about 180,000 clones, roughly nine tenths found once; its top ten account for 5% to 6.5%. This clone was observed a handful of times. Its specificity is not known. The chain carries TRBV6-1 and TRBJ2-3; D is unclear. The sample was peripheral blood, taken after recovery from COVID-19. The clonotype originates from a human donor who had recovered from COVID-19. The CDR3 sequence is CASSEYGDTQYF. CDR3 DNA sequence: TGTGCCAGCAGTGAATATGGAGATACGCAGTATTTT.